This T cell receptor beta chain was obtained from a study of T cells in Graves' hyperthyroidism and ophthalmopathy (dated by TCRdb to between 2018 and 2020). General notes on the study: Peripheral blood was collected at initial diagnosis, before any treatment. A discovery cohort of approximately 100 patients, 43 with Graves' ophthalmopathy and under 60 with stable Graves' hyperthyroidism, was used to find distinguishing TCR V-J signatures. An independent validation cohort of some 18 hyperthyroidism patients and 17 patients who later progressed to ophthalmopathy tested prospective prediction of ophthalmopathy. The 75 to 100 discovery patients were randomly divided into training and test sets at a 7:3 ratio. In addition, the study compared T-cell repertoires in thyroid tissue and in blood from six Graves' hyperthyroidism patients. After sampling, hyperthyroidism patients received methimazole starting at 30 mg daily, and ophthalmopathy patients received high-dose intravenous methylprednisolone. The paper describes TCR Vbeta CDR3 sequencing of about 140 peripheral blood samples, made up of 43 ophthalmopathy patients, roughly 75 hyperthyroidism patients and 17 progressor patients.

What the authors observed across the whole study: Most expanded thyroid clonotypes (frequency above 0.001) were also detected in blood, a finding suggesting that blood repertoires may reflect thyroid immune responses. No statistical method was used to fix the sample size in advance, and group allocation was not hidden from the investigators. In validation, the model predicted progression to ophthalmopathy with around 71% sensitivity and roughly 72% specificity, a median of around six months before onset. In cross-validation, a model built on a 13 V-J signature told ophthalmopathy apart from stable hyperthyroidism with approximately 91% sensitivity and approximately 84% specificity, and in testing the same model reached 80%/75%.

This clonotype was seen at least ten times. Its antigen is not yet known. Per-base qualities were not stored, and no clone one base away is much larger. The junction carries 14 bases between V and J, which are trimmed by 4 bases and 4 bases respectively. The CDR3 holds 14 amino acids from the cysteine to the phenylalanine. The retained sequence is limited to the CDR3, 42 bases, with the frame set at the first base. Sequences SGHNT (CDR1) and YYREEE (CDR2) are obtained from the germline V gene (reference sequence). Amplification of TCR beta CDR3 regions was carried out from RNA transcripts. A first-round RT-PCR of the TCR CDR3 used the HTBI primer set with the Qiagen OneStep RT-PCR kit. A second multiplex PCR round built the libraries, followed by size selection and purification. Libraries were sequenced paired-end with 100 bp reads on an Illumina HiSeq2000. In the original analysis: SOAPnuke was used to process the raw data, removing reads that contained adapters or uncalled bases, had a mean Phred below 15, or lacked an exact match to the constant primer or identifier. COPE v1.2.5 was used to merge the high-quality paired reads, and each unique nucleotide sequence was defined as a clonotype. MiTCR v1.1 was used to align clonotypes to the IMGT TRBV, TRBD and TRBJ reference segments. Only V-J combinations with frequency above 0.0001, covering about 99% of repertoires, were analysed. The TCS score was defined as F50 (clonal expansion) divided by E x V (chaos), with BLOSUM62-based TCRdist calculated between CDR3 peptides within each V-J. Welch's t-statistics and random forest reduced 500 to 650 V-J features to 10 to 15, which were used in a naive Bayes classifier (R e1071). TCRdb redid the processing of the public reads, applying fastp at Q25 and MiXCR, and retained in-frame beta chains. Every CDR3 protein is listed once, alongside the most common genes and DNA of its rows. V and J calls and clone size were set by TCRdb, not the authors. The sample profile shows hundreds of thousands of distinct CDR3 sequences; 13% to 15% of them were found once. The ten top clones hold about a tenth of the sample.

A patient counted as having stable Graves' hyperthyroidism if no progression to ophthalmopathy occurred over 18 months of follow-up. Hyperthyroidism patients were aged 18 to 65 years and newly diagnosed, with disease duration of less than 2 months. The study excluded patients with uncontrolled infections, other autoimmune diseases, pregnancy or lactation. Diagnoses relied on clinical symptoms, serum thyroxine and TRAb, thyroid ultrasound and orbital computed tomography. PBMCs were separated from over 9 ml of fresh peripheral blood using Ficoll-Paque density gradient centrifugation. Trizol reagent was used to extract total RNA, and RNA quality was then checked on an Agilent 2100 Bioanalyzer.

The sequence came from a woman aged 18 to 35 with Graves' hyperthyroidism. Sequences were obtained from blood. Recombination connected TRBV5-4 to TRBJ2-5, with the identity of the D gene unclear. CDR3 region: CASSPSVSVETQYF. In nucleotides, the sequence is TGTGCCAGCAGCCCCTCTGTGTCAGTAGAGACCCAGTACTTC.